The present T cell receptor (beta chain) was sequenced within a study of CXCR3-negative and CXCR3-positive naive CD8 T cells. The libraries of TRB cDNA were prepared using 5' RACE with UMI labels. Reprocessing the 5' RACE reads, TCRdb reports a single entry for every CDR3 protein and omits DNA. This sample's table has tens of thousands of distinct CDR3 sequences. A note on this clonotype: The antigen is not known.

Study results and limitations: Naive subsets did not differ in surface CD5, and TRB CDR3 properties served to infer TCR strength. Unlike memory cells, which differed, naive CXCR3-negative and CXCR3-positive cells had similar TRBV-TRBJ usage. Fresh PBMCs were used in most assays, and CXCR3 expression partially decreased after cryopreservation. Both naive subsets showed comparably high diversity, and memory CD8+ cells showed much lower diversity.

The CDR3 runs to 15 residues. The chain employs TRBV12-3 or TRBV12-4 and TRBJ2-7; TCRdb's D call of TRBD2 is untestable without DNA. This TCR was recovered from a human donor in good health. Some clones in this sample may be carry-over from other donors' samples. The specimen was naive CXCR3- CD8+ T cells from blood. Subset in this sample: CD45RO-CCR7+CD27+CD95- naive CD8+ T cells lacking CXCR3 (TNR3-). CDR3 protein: CASSGGLAIDYEQYF.